The T cell receptor (beta chain) under discussion was sequenced for a study of regulatory T cells in long-lasting Graves disease. Investigators prepared the TCR beta libraries by applying iRepertoire HTBI primers and Arm-PCR of CDR3 regions. TCRdb reprocessed the multiplex PCR reads via MiXCR and lists one record per CDR3 protein. There are hundreds of thousands of distinct CDR3 sequences in the sample; 15% to 20% occur only once, and approximately 12% lies in the top ten. With regard to this clonotype: Possible read error: a much larger clone is one base away.

This CDR3 contains 15 residues. Deletions cut 5 bases from V and 4 bases from J, with 17 bases between. Documented time point: newly diagnosed GD, antithyroid drugs for less than 3 months. Researchers made the TCR library from RNA that was extracted from PBMCs. This same sample was also taken into another study, of T cells in Graves' hyperthyroidism and ophthalmopathy. That paper notes: If no ophthalmopathy progression occurred within 18 months, Graves' hyperthyroidism was stable.

The source of this sequence is a young man with Graves disease. V usage is TRBV12-3 or TRBV12-4 and J usage is TRBJ1-1, with D possibly TRBD1 on 5 matching bases. This sample comprised peripheral blood mononuclear cells (PBMCs), obtained at new diagnosis, from a patient treated with antithyroid drugs. CDR3 loop: CASSAGLVGGTEAFF. In DNA form, the CDR3 reads TGTGCCAGCAGTGCGGGGCTTGTCGGGGGCACTGAAGCTTTCTTT.